This is a list of T cell receptor beta chains from one sample in a study of T cells in narcolepsy. Produced via immunoSEQ multiplex PCR; TCRdb's table is partial and in-frame only. The table lists about 34,000 clones, about 81% of them singletons. Sequenced input: CD45RA- memory CD4+ T cells from PBMCs. The origin of the receptors is a human donor with narcolepsy. The CDR3 runs from the conserved cysteine through the conserved F or W. A D gene is named only where the DNA matches it firmly. Where a row states a size, it is once, few, many or the class of an expanded clone; other rows omit it.

few	TRBV4-3	TRBJ2-3	-	TGCGCCAGCAGCCTCATGGACCGTACAGATACGCAGTATTTT	CASSLMDRTDTQYF
-	TRBV7-2	TRBJ1-2	-	TGTGCCAGCAGCTTAGCGCTGGCAGGGGATCGGGGCTACACCTTC	CASSLALAGDRGYTF
-	TRBV9	TRBJ2-1	TRBD1	TGTGCCAGCAGCGTAGTTACAGGGGAGAGCAATGAGCAGTTCTTC	CASSVVTGESNEQFF
once	TRBV4-2	TRBJ2-1	-	TGTGCCAGCAGCCAAGAAGAAAGTACCTACAATGAGCAGTTCTTC	CASSQEESTYNEQFF
-	TRBV7-9	TRBJ2-7	-	TGTGCCAGCAGCTTAACCAGCCACGAGCAGTACTTC	CASSLTSHEQYF
-	TRBV18	TRBJ2-7	TRBD1	TGTGCCAGCCTCGCCCAGGGGGACGAGCAGTACTTC	CASLAQGDEQYF
-	TRBV28	TRBJ2-7	TRBD2	TGTGCCAGCAGTCCCTCTGGCGGGAGGTGGTACGAGCAGTACTTC	CASSPSGGRWYEQYF
-	TRBV11-3	TRBJ2-1	-	TGTGCCAGCAGCTTAGGGGGGTCCTACAATGAGCAGTTCTTC	CASSLGGSYNEQFF
-	TRBV2	TRBJ2-3	-	TGTGCCAGCAGTGAAAGGACCTGGGGGCAGTATTTT	CASSERTWGQYF
-	TRBV27	TRBJ2-1	-	TGTGCCAGCCCTACTGAGCAGTTCTTC	CASPTEQFF
-	TRBV23-1	TRBJ2-7	TRBD1	TGCGCCAGCAGTCAATGCGGACAGGTCTTTTACTACGAGCAGTACTTC	CASSQCGQVFYYEQYF
-	TRBV6-5	TRBJ2-5	-	TGTGCCAGCAGTGTCGGGGGAAACCAAGAGACCCAGTACTTC	CASSVGGNQETQYF
-	TRBV5-1	TRBJ2-1	-	TGCGCCAGCAGCCCGGGGCCTCCCTCCAATGAGCAGTTCTTC	CASSPGPPSNEQFF
once	TRBV19	TRBJ1-1	-	TGTGCCAGTAGTGTCGGACGGGTAGCCACTGAAGCTTTCTTT	CASSVGRVATEAFF
once	TRBV6-5	TRBJ2-3	TRBD2	TGTGCCAGCAGTTACGAGGCTAGCGGGGGGAGGGATACGCAGTATTTT	CASSYEASGGRDTQYF
-	TRBV29-1	TRBJ2-3	TRBD1	TGCAGCGTTGAGAGGACAGGGGATATGGCAGATACGCAGTATTTT	CSVERTGDMADTQYF
-	TRBV5-1	TRBJ1-1	-	TGCGCCAGCAGTTTGTTGGGGAACACTGAAGCTTTCTTT	CASSLLGNTEAFF